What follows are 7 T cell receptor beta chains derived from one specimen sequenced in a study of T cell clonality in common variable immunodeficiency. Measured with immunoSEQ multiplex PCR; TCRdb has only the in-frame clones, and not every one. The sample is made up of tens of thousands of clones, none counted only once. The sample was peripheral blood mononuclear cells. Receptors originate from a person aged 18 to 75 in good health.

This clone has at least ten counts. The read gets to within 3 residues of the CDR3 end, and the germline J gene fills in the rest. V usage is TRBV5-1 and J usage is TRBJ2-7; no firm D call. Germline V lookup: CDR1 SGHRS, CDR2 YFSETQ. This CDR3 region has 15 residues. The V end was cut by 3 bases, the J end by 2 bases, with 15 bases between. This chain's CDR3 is CASSSESTLPYEQYF. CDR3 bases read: TGCGCCAGCAGCTCCGAGTCTACCCTTCCCTACGAG.

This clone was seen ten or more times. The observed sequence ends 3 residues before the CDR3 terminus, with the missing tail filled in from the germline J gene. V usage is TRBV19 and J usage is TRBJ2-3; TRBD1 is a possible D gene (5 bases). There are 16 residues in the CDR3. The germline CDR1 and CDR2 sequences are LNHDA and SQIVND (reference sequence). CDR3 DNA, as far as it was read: TGTGCCAGTAGTATAAAAAACAGGTCGTTCCTTTGTTCG. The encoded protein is CASSIKNRSFLCS. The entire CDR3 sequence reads CASSIKNRSFLCSQYF.

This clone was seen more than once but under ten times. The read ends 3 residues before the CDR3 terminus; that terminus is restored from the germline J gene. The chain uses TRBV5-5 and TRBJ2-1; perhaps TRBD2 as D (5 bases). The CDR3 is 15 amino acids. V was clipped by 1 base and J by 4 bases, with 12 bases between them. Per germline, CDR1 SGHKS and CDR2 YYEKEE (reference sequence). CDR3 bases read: TGTGCCAGCAGCTTGCGGTCTAGCCGATACAATGAG. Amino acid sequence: CASSLRSSRYNE. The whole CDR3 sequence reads CASSLRSSRYNEQFF.

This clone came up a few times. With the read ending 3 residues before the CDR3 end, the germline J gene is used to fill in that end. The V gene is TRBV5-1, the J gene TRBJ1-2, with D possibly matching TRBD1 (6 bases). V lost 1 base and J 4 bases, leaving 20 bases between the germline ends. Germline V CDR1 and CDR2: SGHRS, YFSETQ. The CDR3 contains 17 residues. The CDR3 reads CASSLFPSGDVGYGYTF. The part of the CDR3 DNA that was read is TGCGCCAGCAGCTTGTTCCCCTCAGGGGATGTCGGCTATGGC. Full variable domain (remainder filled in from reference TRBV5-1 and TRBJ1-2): KAGVTQTPRYLIKTRGQQVTLSCSPISGHRSVSWYQQTPGQGLQFLFEYFSETQRNKGNFPGRFSGRQFSNSRSEMNVSTLELGDSALYLCASSLFPSGDVGYGYTFGSGTRLTVV.

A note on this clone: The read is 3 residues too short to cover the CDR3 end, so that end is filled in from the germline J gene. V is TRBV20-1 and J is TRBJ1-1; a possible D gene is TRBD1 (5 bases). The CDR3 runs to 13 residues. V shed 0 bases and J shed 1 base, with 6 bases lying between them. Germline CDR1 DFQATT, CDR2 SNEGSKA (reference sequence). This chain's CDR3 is CSARDRANTEAFF. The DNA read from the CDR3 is TGCAGTGCTAGAGACAGGGCGAACACTGAA.

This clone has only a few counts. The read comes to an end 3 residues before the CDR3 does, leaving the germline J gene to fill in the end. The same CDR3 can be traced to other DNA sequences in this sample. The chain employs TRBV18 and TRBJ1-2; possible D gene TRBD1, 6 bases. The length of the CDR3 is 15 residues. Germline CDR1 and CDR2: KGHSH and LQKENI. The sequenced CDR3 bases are TGTGCCAGCTCACCACCGGGGGCAGGGTCTGGTGGT. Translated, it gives CASSPPGAGSGG. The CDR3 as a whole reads CASSPPGAGSGGYTF.

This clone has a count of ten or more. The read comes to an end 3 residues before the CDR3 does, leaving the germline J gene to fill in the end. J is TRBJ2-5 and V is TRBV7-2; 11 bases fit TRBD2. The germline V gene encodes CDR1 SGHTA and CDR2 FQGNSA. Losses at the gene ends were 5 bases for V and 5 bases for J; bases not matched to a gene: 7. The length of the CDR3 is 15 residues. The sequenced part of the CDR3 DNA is TGTGCCAGCAGCCAGGAGCTAGCGGGAGGTGAGACC. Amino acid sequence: CASSQELAGGET. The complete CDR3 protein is CASSQELAGGETQYF.